The 24 T cell receptor beta chains given below trace back to one sample, sequenced in a study of blood T cell repertoires in COVID-19. Sequenced by immunoSEQ multiplex PCR; TCRdb stores in-frame clones only, minus some. This table holds 55,000 to 70,000 clones, 85% to 90% found once. The sample taken for sequencing was PBMCs or T cells enriched from blood (not recorded which). Every receptor here comes from a woman in her thirties or forties who had recovered from COVID-19.

The chain uses TRBV6-5 and TRBJ1-1; D gene ambiguous. The CDR3 contains 14 residues. Germline V gene lookup returns CDR1 MNHEY and CDR2 SVGAGI. With 1 base removed from V and 1 base from J, the gap between germline ends came to 7 bases. This CDR3 is CASSYWNRNTEAFF. CDR3 nucleotides: TGTGCCAGCAGTTACTGGAACAGGAACACTGAAGCTTTCTTT.

This rearrangement joins TRBV11-2 to TRBJ1-1; perhaps TRBD1 as D (6 bases). Germline V gives CDR1 SGHAT, CDR2 FQNNGV. Trimming left V 3 bases short and J 0 bases short, with 14 bases between. The CDR3 spans 16 residues. Written as DNA, the CDR3 is TGTGCCAGCAGCTTTGAGTTAGGGGGAATGAACACTGAAGCTTTCTTT. This codes for CASSFELGGMNTEAFF.

The V gene is TRBV5-4, the J gene TRBJ2-3; 14 nucleotides line up with TRBD2. V trimming: 4 bases; J trimming: 13 bases; junction bases outside the gene matches: 20. The CDR3 runs to 18 residues. The germline V gene encodes CDR1 SGHNT and CDR2 YYREEE (reference sequence). The CDR3 region is CASSLVCLLRLAGGRKYF. CDR3 nucleotides: TGTGCCAGCAGCCTGGTCTGCCTATTACGACTAGCGGGGGGGAGGAAGTATTTT.

This clone has only one observation. The chain is built from TRBV24-1 and TRBJ1-2; D gene ambiguous. This CDR3 is built from 13 residues. In germline, CDR1 is KGHDR, CDR2 SFDVKD. V was cut by 5 bases and J by 3 bases, with 9 bases left in between. For the CDR3, the DNA is TGTGCCACCAGTGGATCAGTTCACTATGGCTACACCTTC. Amino acids: CATSGSVHYGYTF.

The chain carries TRBV12-5 and TRBJ2-7, with TRBD2 as a possible D gene (5 bases). The germline V gene encodes CDR1 LGHNT and CDR2 FRNRAP. This CDR3 is built from 13 residues. Trimming left V 6 bases short and J 6 bases short, with 15 bases between. The CDR3 sequence is CASGPPREGEQYF. CDR3 sequence (DNA): TGTGCTAGTGGACCCCCACGAGAGGGCGAGCAGTACTTC.

This chain joins TRBV3-1 (or the pseudogene TRBV3-2) and TRBJ2-1; 9 positions match TRBD2. J lost 8 bases, V lost 6 bases, and 11 bases had no gene match. Germline CDR1 LGHDT, CDR2 YNNKEL (reference sequence). This CDR3 is 15 amino acids long. CDR3 protein: CASRRVGGGADEQFF. CDR3 in DNA: TGTGCCAGCAGGCGAGTCGGCGGGGGGGCCGATGAGCAGTTCTTC.

The chain links TRBV5-1 to TRBJ2-7, with 11 bases that match TRBD2. The CDR3 runs 14 residues. Germline V gives CDR1 SGHRS, CDR2 YFSETQ. After removal of 0 bases from V and 9 bases from J, the junction contained 5 bases not matched to a gene. CDR3 in amino acids: CASSLVASGGTQYF. The CDR3 DNA sequence: TGCGCCAGCAGCTTGGTGGCTAGCGGGGGGACGCAGTACTTC. The full variable domain, with the rest looked up from reference TRBV5-1 and TRBJ2-7, is KAGVTQTPRYLIKTRGQQVTLSCSPISGHRSVSWYQQTPGQGLQFLFEYFSETQRNKGNFPGRFSGRQFSNSRSEMNVSTLELGDSALYLCASSLVASGGTQYFGPGTRLTVT.

The chain links TRBV7-6 to TRBJ2-7; D is possibly TRBD1 (6 bases). The length of the CDR3 is 15 residues. The germline V gene encodes CDR1 SGHVS and CDR2 FNYEAQ. Trimming stripped 5 bases from V and 1 base from J, with 15 bases between. CDR3 in DNA: TGTGCCAGCAGCGCTATGACAGGAGGTTCCTACGAGCAGTACTTC. Its protein is CASSAMTGGSYEQYF.

The chain couples TRBV12-2 to TRBJ2-7; the table's TRBD2 call for D was not verified on the DNA. TRBV12-2 counts as a pseudogene. CDR3 length equals 13 residues. CDR3 sequence (DNA): TGTGCAAGTCGCGGTCCAGCGACCTACGAGCAGTACTTC. It translates to CASRGPATYEQYF.

The chain links TRBV5-1 to TRBJ1-3; D is unclear. CDR3 size: 13 residues. From germline, CDR1 is SGHRS and CDR2 YFSETQ. V was trimmed by 4 bases and J by 4 bases, leaving 9 bases between them. The CDR3 DNA reads as TGCGCCAGCAGCCTAGAGGGCGGAAACACCATATATTTT. Amino acids: CASSLEGGNTIYF.

The rearrangement links TRBV14 to TRBJ2-3; 11 nucleotides line up with TRBD2. This CDR3 comprises 16 residues. The germline V gene has CDR1 SGHDN and CDR2 FVKESK. Trimming cost V 5 bases and J 0 bases; bases outside gene matches: 4. CDR3 sequence: CASSWGLAASTDTQYF. The CDR3 DNA reads as TGTGCCAGCAGCTGGGGACTAGCGGCTAGCACAGATACGCAGTATTTT. Full variable domain (rest looked up from reference TRBV14 and TRBJ2-3): EAGVTQFPSHSVIEKGQTVTLRCDPISGHDNLYWYRRVMGKEIKFLLHFVKESKQDESGMPNNRFLAERTGGTYSTLKVQPAELEDSGVYFCASSWGLAASTDTQYFGPGTRLTVL.

The chain is built from TRBV5-1 and TRBJ1-4; 7 bases line up with TRBD1. Losses at the gene ends were 2 bases for V and 0 bases for J; bases not matched to a gene: 1. This CDR3 has 15 residues. CDR1 SGHRS and CDR2 YFSETQ come from the germline V gene. The CDR3 bases are TGCGCCAGCAGCTTACAGGGGACAACTAATGAAAAACTGTTTTTT. It specifies CASSLQGTTNEKLFF.

The chain has TRBV5-8 and TRBJ1-6; D call uncertain. Between the trimmed V and J ends, which lost 1 base and 0 bases, there was a span of 8 bases. The CDR3 length is 16 residues. The V gene's germline CDR1 is SGHTS and CDR2 YDEGEE. CDR3: CASSLKPSSYNSPLHF. DNA for the CDR3: TGTGCCAGCAGCTTGAAACCGAGCTCCTATAATTCACCCCTCCACTTT. The variable domain in full, with the rest retrieved from reference TRBV5-8 and TRBJ1-6, is EAGVTQSPTHLIKTRGQQATLRCSPISGHTSVYWYQQALGLGLQFLLWYDEGEERNRGNFPPRFSGRQFPNYSSELNVNALELEDSALYLCASSLKPSSYNSPLHFGNGTRLTVT.

The chain links TRBV3-1 (or the pseudogene TRBV3-2) to TRBJ2-3; 9 positions agree with TRBD2. J lost 6 bases, V lost 2 bases, and 6 bases had no gene match. The CDR3 spans 15 residues. Germline CDR1 is LGHDT and CDR2 is YNNKEL (reference sequence). The DNA of the CDR3 is TGTGCCAGCAGCCAACCACAGCGGGGGGTCGATACGCAGTATTTT. Translation: CASSQPQRGVDTQYF.

V gene TRBV4-1 combines with J gene TRBJ1-5, with TRBD1 as a possible D gene (5 bases). The germline V gene has CDR1 MGHRA and CDR2 YSYEKL. The ends were cut back, 0 bases at V and 10 bases at J, with 16 bases in the middle. The CDR3 is 15 amino acids. The CDR3 coding sequence is TGCGCCAGCAGCCAAGAAGGGGCAGGGTTACTTCCCCAGCATTTT. Amino acid sequence: CASSQEGAGLLPQHF.

The CDR3 is CASSGQGTGELFF. The CDR3 bases are TGTGCCAGCAGTGGACAGGGGACCGGGGAGCTGTTTTTT. The gene calls are TRBV6-4 and TRBJ2-2; the match to TRBD1 covers 8 bases. The germline V gene encodes CDR1 MRHNA and CDR2 SNTAGT. Germline trimming cut 4 bases from V and 5 bases from J; bases unmatched to any gene: 0. This CDR3 has 13 residues.

This chain uses TRBV6-5 with TRBJ2-1; 14 nucleotides align to TRBD2. The V gene end was trimmed by 6 bases and the J gene end by 7 bases; junction bases not matched to a gene: 5. Germline CDR1 MNHEY, CDR2 SVGAGI. The CDR3 consists of 15 residues. CDR3 protein: CASRRTSGGFNEQFF. The CDR3 nucleotides read TGTGCCAGCAGAAGGACTAGCGGGGGGTTTAATGAGCAGTTCTTC.

The rearrangement links TRBV4-2 to TRBJ2-2; 10 bases fit TRBD2. This CDR3 comprises 16 residues. In germline, CDR1 is LGHNA, CDR2 YNFKEQ. V lost 0 bases to trimming and J lost 7 bases; unmatched junction nucleotides: 5. The CDR3 DNA reads as TGTGCCAGCAGCCAAGAGAGCGGGGGGGCTAACGGGGAGCTGTTTTTT. Amino acids: CASSQESGGANGELFF.

CDR3 DNA: TGCGCCAGCAGCCCGCTTCCCGGACTAGCGGGGTGGAATGAGCAGTTCTTC. Protein: CASSPLPGLAGWNEQFF. The chain has TRBV5-1 and TRBJ2-1; 12 nucleotides agree with TRBD2. The CDR3 has 17 residues. J gave up 7 bases and V 4 bases, and 12 bases lay outside the gene matches. Germline V gene lookup returns CDR1 SGHRS and CDR2 YFSETQ.

The rearrangement uses TRBV27 and TRBJ2-4; weak D call: TRBD2 (5 bases). Germline lookup yields CDR1 MNHEY and CDR2 SMNVEV (reference sequence). CDR3 length equals 13 residues. Deletions cut 11 bases from V and 0 bases from J, with 11 bases between. CDR3 sequence: CAAGPLAKNIQYF. For the CDR3, the DNA is TGTGCCGCGGGTCCTTTAGCCAAAAACATTCAGTACTTC.

In its sample, this clone was seen once. This chain links TRBV7-9 with TRBJ1-6, with 9 bases matching TRBD1. Germline V gene data show CDR1 as SEHNR and CDR2 as FQNEAQ (reference sequence). With V trimmed by 1 base and J by 9 bases, 4 bases remained unmatched. The CDR3 consists of 15 residues. DNA of the CDR3: TGTGCCAGCAGCTTAGGGGACAGGGCTGTTTCACCCCTCCACTTT. It specifies CASSLGDRAVSPLHF.

With respect to this clone: Other DNA variants within this sample encode the same CDR3. This rearrangement joins TRBV12-3 or TRBV12-4 to TRBJ1-2; 9 positions match TRBD1. This CDR3 contains 13 residues. The trim removed 6 bases at V and 4 bases at J, leaving 3 bases unmatched. This CDR3 reads CASSGQGFYGYTF. The CDR3 coding sequence is TGTGCCAGCAGCGGACAGGGGTTCTATGGCTACACCTTC.

The chain employs TRBV16 and TRBJ1-1; tentative D call: TRBD1 (6 bases). Trimming took off 3 bases at V and 2 bases at J, with 10 bases between the two ends. CDR3 size: 14 residues. Germline CDR1 is KGHSY and CDR2 is FQNENV. The CDR3 sequence is CASSHQQGNTEAFF. The CDR3 DNA follows: TGTGCCAGCAGCCACCAACAGGGAAACACTGAAGCTTTCTTT.

The chain employs TRBV21-1 and TRBJ2-7; the table calls TRBD2, which could not be checked here. TRBV21-1 is reported as a pseudogene. The CDR3 length is 15 residues. The CDR3 sequence: CASSKAPTGSYEQYF. CDR3 nucleotides: TGTGCCAGCAGCAAGGCCCCGACGGGGAGCTACGAGCAGTACTTC.